A selection of T cell receptor beta chains follows, all from one sample in a study of radiotherapy plus CTLA-4 blockade in lung cancer. Clones were read by immunoSEQ multiplex PCR, and TCRdb kept only the in-frame ones, dropping some. The sample yields some 98,000 clones, 80% to 85% seen once. Sample: peripheral blood, taken from a patient treated with radiotherapy plus ipilimumab. Receptors were obtained from a human donor with non-small cell lung cancer who had a partial response to radiotherapy plus ipilimumab. Both conserved end residues are part of each CDR3. A D gene is named only where the DNA matches it firmly. Expanded clones are given a class, and other clones once, few, many or no size at all.

clone_size	d_call	v_call	j_call	cdr3_aa	cdr3_nt
NA	TRBD1	TRBV28	TRBJ2-5	CASSSSGTAKETQYF	TGTGCCAGCAGTTCATCCGGGACAGCAAAAGAGACCCAGTACTTC
NA	NA	TRBV11-2	TRBJ2-7	CASSRDFNYEQYF	TGTGCCAGCAGCCGGGACTTTAACTACGAGCAGTACTTC
few	NA	TRBV5-1	TRBJ1-1	CASSPEGLNTEAFF	TGCGCCAGCAGCCCGGAGGGGTTGAACACTGAAGCTTTCTTT
NA	NA	TRBV9	TRBJ1-3	CASSSSFGNTIYF	TGTGCCAGCAGCTCGTCTTTCGGAAACACCATATATTTT
NA	TRBD2	TRBV5-1	TRBJ2-7	CASSLLLAESYEQYF	TGCGCCAGCAGCCTCCTACTAGCGGAGTCCTACGAGCAGTACTTC
once	NA	TRBV5-1	TRBJ2-7	CASSPGSYEQYF	TGCGCCAGCAGCCCGGGTTCCTACGAGCAGTACTTC
NA	TRBD2	TRBV11-2	TRBJ2-7	CASSAGTSGRAIRYEQYF	TGTGCCAGCAGCGCCGGGACTAGCGGGAGGGCCATACGCTACGAGCAGTACTTC
NA	TRBD1	TRBV12-5	TRBJ2-1	CASGLGQGDYNEQFF	TGTGCTAGTGGACTAGGACAGGGTGATTACAATGAGCAGTTCTTC
NA	NA	TRBV5-1	TRBJ1-1	CASSFRQPNTEAFF	TGCGCCAGCAGCTTCCGACAGCCGAACACTGAAGCTTTCTTT
NA	TRBD1	TRBV29-1	TRBJ2-5	CSVLNKGAAETQYF	TGCAGCGTCCTCAATAAGGGGGCCGCAGAGACCCAGTACTTC